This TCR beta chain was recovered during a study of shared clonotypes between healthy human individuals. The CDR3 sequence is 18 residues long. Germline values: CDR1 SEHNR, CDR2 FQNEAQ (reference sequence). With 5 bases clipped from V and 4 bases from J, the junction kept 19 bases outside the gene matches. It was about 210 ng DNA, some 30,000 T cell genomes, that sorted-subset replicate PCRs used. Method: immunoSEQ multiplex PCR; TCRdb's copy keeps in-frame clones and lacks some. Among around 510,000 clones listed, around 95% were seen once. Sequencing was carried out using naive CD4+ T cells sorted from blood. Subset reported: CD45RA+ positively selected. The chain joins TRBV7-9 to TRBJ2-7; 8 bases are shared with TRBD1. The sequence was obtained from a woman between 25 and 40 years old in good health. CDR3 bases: TGTGCCAGCAGCCCCCCGTGGACAGGGAAGAAGCCATCATACGAGCAGTACTTC. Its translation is CASSPPWTGKKPSYEQYF.